Below, 9 T cell receptor beta chains from the same sample are listed, as sequenced in a study of CD8 T cells in acute hepatitis C reinfection. Some clones are missing from TCRdb's copy, which holds only in-frame ones; the method was immunoSEQ multiplex PCR. The table lists about 1,400 clones, roughly half of them singletons. Overall study results and limits: TRBV04 and TRBV06 were preferentially used in all groups, not explained by naive pool overrepresentation.

Time point indicated: acute HCV infection, within 168 days of estimated infection date. Sequencing of hepatitis C virus-specific cells was done ex vivo rather than after in vitro expansion. The source material was HCV NS3-1073 tetramer-sorted CD8+ T cells from PBMCs, sampled during acute infection. These receptors all come from a woman younger than 30 who spontaneously cleared hepatitis C infection.

Within the sample, this clone is hyperexpanded. This chain connects TRBV6-5 to TRBJ1-1, with 8 bases that match TRBD1. Germline assignment: CDR1 MNHEY and CDR2 SVGAGI. The CDR3 runs to 13 residues. The trim removed 7 bases at V and 6 bases at J, leaving 7 bases unmatched. CDR3 residues: CASIPGQGPEAFF. In DNA, the CDR3 is TGTGCCAGCATCCCCGGACAGGGTCCTGAAGCTTTCTTT.

This clone has a handful of counts. The gene calls are TRBV11-2 and TRBJ2-2; the match to TRBD2 covers 12 bases. V lost 5 bases and J lost 6; bases outside the gene matches: 7. The germline gives CDR1 SGHAT, CDR2 FQNNGV. The CDR3 is made up of 16 amino acids. The CDR3 bases are TGTGCCAGCAGCGCAAGACTAGCGGGAGAGGCCGGGGAGCTGTTTTTT. It yields the protein CASSARLAGEAGELFF. Filled out from reference TRBV11-2 and TRBJ2-2, the complete variable domain reads EAGVAQSPRYKIIEKRQSVAFWCNPISGHATLYWYQQILGQGPKLLIQFQNNGVVDDSQLPKDRFSAERLKGVDSTLKIQPAKLEDSAVYLCASSARLAGEAGELFFGEGSRLTVL.

The J gene is TRBJ2-6, the V gene TRBV11-2, with D unclear. The V gene's germline CDR1 is SGHAT and CDR2 FQNNGV. Trimming left V 0 bases short and J 0 bases short, with 6 bases between. CDR3 length: 16 amino acids. The CDR3 nucleotides read TGTGCCAGCAGCTTAGAGATAGTCTCTGGGGCCAACGTCCTGACTTTC. Protein sequence: CASSLEIVSGANVLTF.

This chain uses TRBV5-1 with TRBJ2-7; 10 nucleotides agree with TRBD1. Unmatched junction bases numbered 12, after V lost 0 bases and J lost 3 bases. Germline V gene sequence: CDR1 SGHRS, CDR2 YFSETQ. CDR3 length: 18 amino acids. The CDR3 sequence is CASSLGGTGDPTFYEQYF. DNA for the CDR3: TGCGCCAGCAGCTTGGGTGGGACAGGGGACCCTACCTTCTACGAGCAGTACTTC.

V usage is TRBV21-1 and J usage is TRBJ1-1; TRBD1, as called in the table, went unchecked against the DNA. TRBV21-1 is a pseudogene locus. The CDR3 has 12 amino acids. For the CDR3, the DNA is TGTGCCAGCTATAACAGAGACACTGAAGCTTTCTTT. Translating gives CASYNRDTEAFF.

Within the sample, this clone is medium-sized. This rearrangement joins TRBV28 to TRBJ1-4; TRBD1 aligns across 12 bases. The ends lost 6 bases at V and 7 bases at J; junction bases unmatched: 6. CDR3 length: 15 residues. Germline V gene data show CDR1 as MDHEN and CDR2 as SYDVKM. DNA of the CDR3: TGTGCCAGCAGGACCGGGACAGGGGGCGTTGAAAAACTGTTTTTT. Its protein is CASRTGTGGVEKLFF.

This clone is termed large. This chain joins TRBV7-8 and TRBJ2-1; D may be TRBD2 (6 bases). The length of the CDR3 is 16 residues. Germline CDR1 SGHVS, CDR2 FQNEAQ. V lost 4 bases and J 2 bases, leaving 15 bases between the germline ends. The CDR3: CASSSPKGGPYNEQFF. In nucleotides, the CDR3 is TGTGCCAGCAGCTCCCCAAAGGGAGGTCCCTACAATGAGCAGTTCTTC.

The chain has TRBV5-5 and TRBJ2-5, with 7 bases identical to TRBD1. Trimming removed 0 bases from V and 4 bases from J; junction bases left unmatched: 6. Germline V gene lookup returns CDR1 SGHKS and CDR2 YYEKEE (reference sequence). The CDR3 consists of 15 residues. The CDR3 here is CASSLVWDSPETQYF. The CDR3, as DNA: TGTGCCAGCAGCTTGGTATGGGACAGCCCAGAGACCCAGTACTTC.

This clone is classed as medium-sized. The chain is built from TRBV27 and TRBJ2-7, with TRBD1 matching over 8 bases. V lost 7 bases to trimming and J lost 6 bases; unmatched junction nucleotides: 8. The CDR3 is made up of 13 amino acids. The germline CDR1 and CDR2 sequences are MNHEY and SMNVEV (reference sequence). CDR3 amino acids: CASTPGQGREQYF. As DNA, the CDR3 is TGTGCCAGCACCCCCGGACAGGGTCGCGAGCAGTACTTC.